The 18 T cell receptor beta chains presented below share a single source sample, sequenced in a study of shared clonotypes between healthy human individuals. Profiled with immunoSEQ multiplex PCR; TCRdb holds only in-frame clones, not every one. The sample lists some 2,500,000 clones, about 90% occurring once. Material for sequencing was naive CD4+ T cells from PBMCs. Described subset: CD45RA+ positively selected. These receptor sequences come from a man younger than 35 in good health. Some clones in this sample may be carry-over from other donors' samples.

This clone was observed once. The gene calls are TRBV9 and TRBJ2-2; 13 bases agree with TRBD2. CDR1 and CDR2 from the germline V gene are SGDLS and YYNGEE. The CDR3 extends over 17 amino acids. Unmatched junction bases numbered 7, after V lost 0 bases and J lost 8 bases. The CDR3 here is CASSVDLGTSGMGELFF. CDR3 DNA: TGTGCCAGCAGCGTAGACTTGGGGACTAGCGGGATGGGGGAGCTGTTTTTT.

The CDR3 is CASSTGGGNYGYTF. The CDR3 DNA reads TGTGCCAGTAGTACCGGGGGAGGGAACTATGGCTACACCTTC. This sequence joins TRBV19 and TRBJ1-2, with D maybe TRBD1 (5 bases). V gave up 4 bases and J gave up 2 bases, with 11 bases separating them. CDR3 length: 14 residues. The V gene's germline CDR1 is LNHDA and CDR2 SQIVND (reference sequence).

The rearrangement uses TRBV5-4 and TRBJ2-1; D gene unclear. This CDR3 has 13 residues. Germline CDR1 is SGHNT and CDR2 is YYREEE (reference sequence). The germline V and J ends were trimmed by 4 bases and 5 bases, with 10 bases remaining between them. CDR3 nucleotide sequence: TGTGCCAGCAGCACCGGACGAAACAATGAGCAGTTCTTC. Translating it yields CASSTGRNNEQFF.

This chain links TRBV9 with TRBJ2-2; TRBD2 matches at 7 bases. V shed 0 bases, J shed 6 bases, and the junction held 8 bases outside the gene matches. The CDR3 consists of 16 residues. Germline V gene data show CDR1 as SGDLS and CDR2 as YYNGEE. DNA for the CDR3: TGTGCCAGCAGCGTAGATGCTCAGGCGGGAGCCGGGGAGCTGTTTTTT. Translating gives CASSVDAQAGAGELFF. Full variable domain (outside the CDR3, taken from reference TRBV9 and TRBJ2-2): DSGVTQTPKHLITATGQRVTLRCSPRSGDLSVYWYQQSLDQGLQFLIQYYNGEERAKGNILERFSAQQFPDLHSELNLSSLELGDSALYFCASSVDAQAGAGELFFGEGSRLTVL.

This clone has only one observation. This rearrangement joins TRBV7-9 to TRBJ2-7; D is unresolved. Trimming removed 1 base from V and 9 bases from J, with 13 bases in between. The CDR3 is 13 amino acids. Germline V gives CDR1 SEHNR, CDR2 FQNEAQ (reference sequence). In DNA form, the CDR3 reads TGTGCCAGCAGCTTAGGTCTCCCGGGCGGGCAGTACTTC. Translation gives CASSLGLPGGQYF.

In its sample, this clone was seen a few times. This sequence joins TRBV19 and TRBJ1-2; TRBD1 is a possible D gene (6 bases). The V gene lost 6 bases and the J gene lost 4 bases, with 18 bases spanning the gap. This CDR3 region has 15 residues. Germline CDR1 LNHDA, CDR2 SQIVND (reference sequence). CDR3 sequence (DNA): TGTGCCAGTAGACCACGGACAGAGGGGAGCTATGGCTACACCTTC. It is translated as CASRPRTEGSYGYTF.

J is TRBJ2-1 and V is TRBV4-3; D remains unclear. This CDR3 has 16 amino acids. Between the trimmed V and J ends, which lost 1 base and 3 bases, there was a span of 13 bases. Germline-derived CDR1 and CDR2 are LGHNA and YSLEER. CDR3 sequence (DNA): TGCGCCAGCAGCCAAGCCATGGGGATTTTCTACAATGAGCAGTTCTTC. It is translated as CASSQAMGIFYNEQFF.

The CDR3 protein is CASSVSSGLEQYF. CDR3 nucleotides: TGTGCCAGCAGCGTATCCTCAGGGCTCGAGCAGTACTTC. V usage is TRBV9 and J usage is TRBJ2-7; perhaps TRBD1 as D (5 bases). From germline, CDR1 is SGDLS and CDR2 YYNGEE. V was cut by 1 base and J by 6 bases, with 11 bases left in between. CDR3 length: 13 residues.

A single count supports this clone. V gene TRBV6-5 combines with J gene TRBJ1-1; D gene uncertain. CDR3 length equals 13 residues. Between the trimmed V and J ends, which lost 4 bases and 6 bases, there was a span of 12 bases. Germline-derived CDR1 and CDR2 are MNHEY and SVGAGI. DNA for the CDR3: TGTGCCAGCAGTTCGGGTCGGTTCCCTGAAGCTTTCTTT. Protein: CASSSGRFPEAFF.

This chain uses TRBV19 with TRBJ2-1, with 12 bases lining up with TRBD2. The CDR3 has 13 amino acids. CDR1 is LNHDA, CDR2 SQIVND, per germline (reference sequence). After removal of 8 bases from V and 9 bases from J, the junction contained 5 bases not matched to a gene. As DNA, the CDR3 is TGTGCCAGTGGGCTAGCGGGAGGGCCTGAGCAGTTCTTC. Translation: CASGLAGGPEQFF.

V and J are TRBV5-5 and TRBJ2-5; D is ambiguous. This CDR3 comprises 13 residues. The ends were cut back, 6 bases at V and 2 bases at J, with 11 bases in the middle. Germline loops: CDR1 SGHKS, CDR2 YYEKEE (reference sequence). Here the CDR3 DNA reads TGTGCCAGCATCCTCTCAGGTCAAGAGACCCAGTACTTC. Translating gives CASILSGQETQYF.

The V and J genes are TRBV6-1 and TRBJ1-2; 9 bases map to TRBD1. CDR1 and CDR2 (germline): MNHNS, SASEGT. V lost 1 base, J lost 8 bases, and 14 bases stayed unmatched. This CDR3 comprises 17 residues. The CDR3 bases are TGTGCCAGCAGTGAAGACTTAGACAGGGGGATAACAAAGGGCTACACCTTC. It encodes CASSEDLDRGITKGYTF.

The rearrangement links TRBV6-6 to TRBJ2-7, with D possibly TRBD2 on 7 matching bases. Germline lookup yields CDR1 MNHNY and CDR2 SVGAGI (reference sequence). V shed 2 bases and J shed 5 bases, with 19 bases lying between them. CDR3 length: 16 amino acids. In DNA, the CDR3 is TGTGCCAGCAGTTACCCCGACGGGGGGCAGGTCCACGAGCAGTACTTC. Its protein product is CASSYPDGGQVHEQYF.

This clone was observed a single time. V usage is TRBV28 and J usage is TRBJ2-3; 7 nucleotides align to TRBD2. Trimming cost V 2 bases and J 3 bases; bases outside gene matches: 5. Germline V CDR1 and CDR2: MDHEN, SYDVKM. The CDR3 extends over 15 amino acids. The CDR3 DNA follows: TGTGCCAGCAGTTTAATGGGCGGGGGAACAGATACGCAGTATTTT. It specifies CASSLMGGGTDTQYF.

CDR3 amino acids: CASSQGALGQTSYEQYF. The CDR3 nucleotides are TGCGCCAGCAGCCAAGGTGCGCTAGGACAGACATCCTACGAGCAGTACTTC. The chain couples TRBV4-1 to TRBJ2-7, with D perhaps TRBD1 (6 bases). The CDR3 sequence is 17 residues long. CDR1 is MGHRA, CDR2 YSYEKL, per germline. With 1 base removed from V and 1 base from J, the gap between germline ends came to 17 bases.

In this sample, this clone turned up once. This chain connects TRBV11-1 to TRBJ2-7; D is undetermined. The V gene's germline CDR1 is SGHAT and CDR2 FQDESV (reference sequence). The CDR3 totals 14 residues. Trimming pared 2 bases from V and 0 bases from J, leaving 8 bases between. CDR3 sequence (DNA): TGTGCCAGCAGCTTACCCAGCAGCTCCTACGAGCAGTACTTC. Translating gives CASSLPSSSYEQYF.

The chain links TRBV28 to TRBJ1-1; D is ambiguous. Germline CDR1 reads MDHEN; CDR2 reads SYDVKM. Trimming left V 6 bases short and J 0 bases short, with 17 bases between. There are 16 residues in the CDR3. CDR3 nucleotides: TGTGCCAGCAGATCGCCAGGACTTCAGATGAACACTGAAGCTTTCTTT. Residues: CASRSPGLQMNTEAFF.

The chain links TRBV21-1 to TRBJ1-2; TRBD1 was called by the table and not checked on the DNA. TRBV21-1 is shown as a pseudogene. CDR3 size: 17 residues. As DNA, the CDR3 is TGTGCCAGCAGCAAAATCTTACAGGATCAATCTTACTATGGCTACACCTTC. Protein sequence: CASSKILQDQSYYGYTF.